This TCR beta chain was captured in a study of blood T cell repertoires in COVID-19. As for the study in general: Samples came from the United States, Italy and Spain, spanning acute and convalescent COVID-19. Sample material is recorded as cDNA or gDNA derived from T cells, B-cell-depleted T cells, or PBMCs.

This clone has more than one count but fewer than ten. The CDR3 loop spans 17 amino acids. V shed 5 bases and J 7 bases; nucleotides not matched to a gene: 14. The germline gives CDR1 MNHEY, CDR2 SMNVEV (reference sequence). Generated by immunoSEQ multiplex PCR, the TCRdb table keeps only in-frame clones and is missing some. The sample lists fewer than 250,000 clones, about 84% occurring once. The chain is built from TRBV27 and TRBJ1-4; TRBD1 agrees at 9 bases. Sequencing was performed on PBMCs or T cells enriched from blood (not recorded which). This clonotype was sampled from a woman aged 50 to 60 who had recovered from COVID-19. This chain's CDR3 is CASSLLVSGQGGEKLFF. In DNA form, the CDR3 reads TGTGCCAGCAGTCTTCTGGTCTCGGGACAGGGAGGTGAAAAACTGTTTTTT.